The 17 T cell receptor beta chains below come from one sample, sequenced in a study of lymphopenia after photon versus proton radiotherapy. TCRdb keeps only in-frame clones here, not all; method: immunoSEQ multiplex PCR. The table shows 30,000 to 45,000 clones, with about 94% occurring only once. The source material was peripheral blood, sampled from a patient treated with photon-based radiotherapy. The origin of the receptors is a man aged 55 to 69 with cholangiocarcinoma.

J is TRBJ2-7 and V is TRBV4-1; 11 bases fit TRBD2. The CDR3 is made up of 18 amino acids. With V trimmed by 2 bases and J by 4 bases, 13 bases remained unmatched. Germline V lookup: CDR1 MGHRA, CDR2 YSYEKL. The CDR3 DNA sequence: TGCGCCAGCAGCCAAAGGGCAGGGGGGCTAGCGGGAGGATACGAGCAGTACTTC. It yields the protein CASSQRAGGLAGGYEQYF.

DNA for the CDR3: TGCGCCAGCAGTGTGGAGGACAGGGAGGCTGAAGCTTTCTTT. Its protein product is CASSVEDREAEAFF. This rearrangement joins TRBV10-2 to TRBJ1-1; 8 nucleotides align to TRBD1. Germline-derived CDR1 and CDR2 are WSHSY and SAAADI. V trimming: 4 bases; J trimming: 6 bases; junction bases outside the gene matches: 7. The CDR3 extends over 14 amino acids.

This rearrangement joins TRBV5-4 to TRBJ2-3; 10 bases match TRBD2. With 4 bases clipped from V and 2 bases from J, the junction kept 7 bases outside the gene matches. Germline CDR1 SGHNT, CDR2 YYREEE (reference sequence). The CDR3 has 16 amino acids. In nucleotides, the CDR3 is TGTGCCAGCAGCCCAGGACTAGCGGATTTCACAGATACGCAGTATTTT. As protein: CASSPGLADFTDTQYF. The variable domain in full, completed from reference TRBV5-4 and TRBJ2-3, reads ETGVTQSPTHLIKTRGQQVTLRCSSQSGHNTVSWYQQALGQGPQFIFQYYREEENGRGNFPPRFSGLQFPNYSSELNVNALELDDSALYLCASSPGLADFTDTQYFGPGTRLTVL.

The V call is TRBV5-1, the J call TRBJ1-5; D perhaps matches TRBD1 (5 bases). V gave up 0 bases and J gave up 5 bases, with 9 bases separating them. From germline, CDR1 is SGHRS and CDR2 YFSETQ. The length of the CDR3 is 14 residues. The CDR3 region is CASSLDGGDQPQHF. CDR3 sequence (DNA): TGCGCCAGCAGCTTGGACGGGGGGGATCAGCCCCAGCATTTT.

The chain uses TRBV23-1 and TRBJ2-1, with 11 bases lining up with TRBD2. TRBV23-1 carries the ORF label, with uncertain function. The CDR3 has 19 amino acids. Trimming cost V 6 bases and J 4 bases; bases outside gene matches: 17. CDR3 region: CASRHCITPGLAEYNEQFF. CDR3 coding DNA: TGCGCCAGCAGACACTGCATCACCCCGGGACTAGCGGAGTACAATGAGCAGTTCTTC.

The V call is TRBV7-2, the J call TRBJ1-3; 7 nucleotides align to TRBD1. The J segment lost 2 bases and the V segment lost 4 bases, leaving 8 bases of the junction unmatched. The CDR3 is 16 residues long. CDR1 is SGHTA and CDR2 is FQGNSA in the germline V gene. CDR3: CASSSYRGQAGNTIYF. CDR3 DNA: TGTGCCAGCAGCTCCTACAGGGGACAAGCTGGAAACACCATATATTTT.

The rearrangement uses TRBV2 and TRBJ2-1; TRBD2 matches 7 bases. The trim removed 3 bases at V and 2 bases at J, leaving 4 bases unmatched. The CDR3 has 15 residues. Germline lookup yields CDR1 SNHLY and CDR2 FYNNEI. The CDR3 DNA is TGTGCCAGCAGTGAGGCTAGCGGAGCCTACAATGAGCAGTTCTTC. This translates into CASSEASGAYNEQFF.

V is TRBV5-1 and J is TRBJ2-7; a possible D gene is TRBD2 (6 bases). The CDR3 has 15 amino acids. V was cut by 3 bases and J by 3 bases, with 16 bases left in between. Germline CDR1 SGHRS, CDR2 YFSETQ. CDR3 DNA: TGCGCCAGCAGCTCCGGCTGGGGGGTTATCTACGAGCAGTACTTC. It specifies CASSSGWGVIYEQYF.

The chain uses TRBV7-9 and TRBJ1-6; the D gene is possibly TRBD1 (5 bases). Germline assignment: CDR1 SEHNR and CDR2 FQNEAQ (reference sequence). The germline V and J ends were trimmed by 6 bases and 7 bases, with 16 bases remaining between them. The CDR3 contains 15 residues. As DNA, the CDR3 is TGTGCCAGCAGTTTCGGGGGAGGTATAAATTCACCCCTCCACTTT. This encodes CASSFGGGINSPLHF.

The CDR3 reads CASSLEQGETQYF. Here the CDR3 DNA reads TGTGCCAGCAGCTTAGAGCAGGGAGAGACCCAGTACTTC. The V gene is TRBV7-2, the J gene TRBJ2-5, with D perhaps matching TRBD1 (5 bases). Trimming pared 1 base from V and 4 bases from J, leaving 7 bases between. The CDR3 consists of 13 residues. CDR1 and CDR2 (germline): SGHTA, FQGNSA.

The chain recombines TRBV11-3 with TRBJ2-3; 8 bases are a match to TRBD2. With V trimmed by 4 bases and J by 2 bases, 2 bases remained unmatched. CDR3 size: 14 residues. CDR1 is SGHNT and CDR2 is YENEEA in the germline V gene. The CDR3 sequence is CASSSGRATDTQYF. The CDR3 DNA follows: TGTGCCAGCAGCTCCGGGAGGGCCACAGATACGCAGTATTTT.

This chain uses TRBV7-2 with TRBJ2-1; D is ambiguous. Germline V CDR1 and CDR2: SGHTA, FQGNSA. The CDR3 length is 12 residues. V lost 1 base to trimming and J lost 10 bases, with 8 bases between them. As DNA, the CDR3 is TGTGCCAGCAGCTTAGGAAGGTCAGAGCAGTTCTTC. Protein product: CASSLGRSEQFF.

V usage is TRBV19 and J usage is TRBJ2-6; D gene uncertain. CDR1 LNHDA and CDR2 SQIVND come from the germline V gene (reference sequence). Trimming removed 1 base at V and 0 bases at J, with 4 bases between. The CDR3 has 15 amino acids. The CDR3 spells CASSIARSGANVLTF. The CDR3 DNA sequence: TGTGCCAGTAGTATAGCGCGCTCTGGGGCCAACGTCCTGACTTTC.

CDR3 DNA: TGTGCCAGCAGCATAGGTGGGGGCCGCCAAGAGACCCAGTACTTC. It encodes CASSIGGGRQETQYF. The chain couples TRBV9 to TRBJ2-5; tentative D call: TRBD1 (6 bases). V dropped 4 bases and J dropped 1 base, with 14 bases sitting between them. Germline V lookup: CDR1 SGDLS, CDR2 YYNGEE. This CDR3 is built from 15 residues.

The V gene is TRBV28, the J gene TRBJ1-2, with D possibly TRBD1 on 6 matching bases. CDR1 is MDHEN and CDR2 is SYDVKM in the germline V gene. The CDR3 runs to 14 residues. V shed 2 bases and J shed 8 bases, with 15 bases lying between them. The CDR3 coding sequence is TGTGCCAGCAGTTTAAAAGGAATGGGGGCGGGCTACACCTTC. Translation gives CASSLKGMGAGYTF.

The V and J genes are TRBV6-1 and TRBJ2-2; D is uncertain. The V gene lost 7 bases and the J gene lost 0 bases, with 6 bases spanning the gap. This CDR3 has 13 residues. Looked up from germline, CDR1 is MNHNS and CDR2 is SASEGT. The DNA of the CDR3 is TGTGCCAGCACTCTACCGAACACCGGGGAGCTGTTTTTT. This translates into CASTLPNTGELFF.

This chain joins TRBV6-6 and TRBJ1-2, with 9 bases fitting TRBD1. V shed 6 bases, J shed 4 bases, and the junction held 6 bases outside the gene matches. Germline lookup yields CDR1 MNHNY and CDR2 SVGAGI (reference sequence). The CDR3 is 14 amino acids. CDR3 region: CASRPMDRGYGYTF. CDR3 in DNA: TGTGCCAGCAGACCGATGGACAGGGGCTATGGCTACACCTTC.